The 9 T cell receptor beta chains below come from one sample, sequenced in a study of shared clonotypes between healthy human individuals. Profiled with immunoSEQ multiplex PCR; TCRdb holds only in-frame clones, not every one. The table lists some 2.4 million clones, roughly 93% of them singletons. The sample consisted of naive CD4+ T cells from PBMCs. Subset meaning: CD45RA+ positively selected. All receptors come from a man aged 18 to 29 in good health. Some clones in this sample may be carry-over from other donors' samples.

The CDR3 nucleotides read TGTGCCAGCAGCCTAAATTGGAGGGACCCTCGAGATACGCAGTATTTT. Residues: CASSLNWRDPRDTQYF. The V gene is TRBV7-3, the J gene TRBJ2-3, with a tentative D call TRBD2 (6 bases). The CDR3 extends over 16 amino acids. The germline V gene has CDR1 SGHTA and CDR2 FQGTGA. Between the trimmed V and J ends, which lost 5 bases and 5 bases, there was a span of 20 bases.

This sequence joins TRBV7-9 and TRBJ2-2; D not certain. The CDR3 loop spans 14 amino acids. The ends were cut back, 3 bases at V and 0 bases at J, with 5 bases in the middle. Germline values: CDR1 SEHNR, CDR2 FQNEAQ (reference sequence). In nucleotides, the CDR3 is TGTGCCAGCAGCTTTAGTTCGAACACCGGGGAGCTGTTTTTT. Protein sequence: CASSFSSNTGELFF.

V usage is TRBV29-1 and J usage is TRBJ2-7, with 8 bases matching TRBD2. Unmatched junction bases numbered 8, after V lost 4 bases and J lost 3 bases. Germline V CDR1 and CDR2: SQVTM, ANQGSEA. This CDR3 is 14 amino acids long. In DNA form, the CDR3 reads TGCAGCGTTGCGGTGACTAGCGCCTTCTACGAGCAGTACTTC. This translates into CSVAVTSAFYEQYF.

Remarks on this clone: This CDR3 is also generated by other DNA sequences in the sample. The chain combines TRBV27 with TRBJ1-5, with D maybe TRBD1 (5 bases). This CDR3 is 13 amino acids long. Germline CDR1 reads MNHEY; CDR2 reads SMNVEV (reference sequence). V was clipped by 4 bases and J by 5 bases, with 9 bases between them. This CDR3 reads CASSSDRYQPQHF. CDR3 DNA sequence: TGTGCCAGCAGTTCCGACAGATATCAGCCCCAGCATTTT.

The chain carries TRBV5-1 and TRBJ2-1; 9 bases match TRBD2. The V gene end was trimmed by 0 bases and the J gene end by 4 bases; junction bases not matched to a gene: 5. The CDR3 is made up of 16 amino acids. Per germline, CDR1 SGHRS and CDR2 YFSETQ. CDR3 bases: TGCGCCAGCAGCTTGGGTGGACTAGCGCCTTACAATGAGCAGTTCTTC. As protein: CASSLGGLAPYNEQFF.

The V and J genes are TRBV19 and TRBJ1-2; D call uncertain. The germline CDR1 and CDR2 sequences are LNHDA and SQIVND (reference sequence). CDR3 size: 11 residues. The V end lost 4 bases, the J end lost 9 bases, and 9 bases lay between the germline ends. CDR3 loop: CASSREGSYTF. The CDR3 nucleotides are TGTGCCAGTAGTAGGGAGGGCAGCTACACCTTC.

This chain connects TRBV2 to TRBJ1-2; no definite D call. Germline V gives CDR1 SNHLY, CDR2 FYNNEI. This CDR3 is built from 11 residues. The germline V and J ends were trimmed by 6 bases and 4 bases, with 6 bases remaining between them. DNA of the CDR3: TGTGCCAGCAGGGAGCTCTATGGCTACACCTTC. It codes for CASRELYGYTF.

The chain has TRBV27 and TRBJ2-1, with D perhaps TRBD1 or TRBD2 (5 bases each). The CDR3 is 15 residues long. Trimming shortened V by 3 bases and J by 0 bases, and 9 bases separated the two germline ends. Per the germline V gene, CDR1 is MNHEY and CDR2 is SMNVEV (reference sequence). Written as DNA, the CDR3 is TGTGCCAGCAGTTTCTGGGGGAGCTCCTACAATGAGCAGTTCTTC. Encoded protein: CASSFWGSSYNEQFF.

With regard to this clone: Other DNA sequences in this specimen translate into the identical CDR3. The chain couples TRBV27 to TRBJ2-2; D gene uncertain. CDR1 is MNHEY, CDR2 SMNVEV, per germline (reference sequence). V was shortened by 6 bases and J by 0 bases, with 2 bases between the two germline ends. This CDR3 comprises 12 residues. CDR3 bases: TGTGCCAGCAGCCCGAACACCGGGGAGCTGTTTTTT. Protein product: CASSPNTGELFF.